Below, 31 T cell receptor beta chains from the same sample are listed, as sequenced in a study of blood T cell repertoires in COVID-19. Only in-frame clones appear in the TCRdb table, and some are missing; sequencing was by immunoSEQ multiplex PCR. The repertoire consists of under 300,000 clones, with around 79% occurring once and the leading ten covering 3% to 3.5%. The sample was peripheral blood. These receptors came from a woman over 75 with acute or convalescent COVID-19.

V and J are TRBV20-1 and TRBJ2-1; 7 bases are shared with TRBD1. CDR3 length: 11 amino acids. The trim removed 2 bases at V and 10 bases at J, leaving 2 bases unmatched. The germline CDR1 and CDR2 sequences are DFQATT and SNEGSKA (reference sequence). For the CDR3, the DNA is TGCAGTGCTAGACAGGGGGACGAGCAGTTCTTC. Translation gives CSARQGDEQFF.

The rearrangement joins TRBV7-2 to TRBJ1-1; D unresolved. Per the germline V gene, CDR1 is SGHTA and CDR2 is FQGNSA. The length of the CDR3 is 12 residues. The V gene lost 6 bases and the J gene lost 2 bases, with 7 bases spanning the gap. The CDR3 bases are TGTGCCAGCAGATATACTAACACTGAAGCTTTCTTT. It specifies CASRYTNTEAFF.

Notes on this clone: Additional DNA sequences in this sample encode the identical CDR3. The gene calls are TRBV5-1 and TRBJ1-1; D might be TRBD1 (5 bases). Trimming pared 0 bases from V and 0 bases from J, leaving 9 bases between. The germline V gene encodes CDR1 SGHRS and CDR2 YFSETQ. CDR3 size: 15 residues. CDR3 coding DNA: TGCGCCAGCAGCTTGGGAGGGACTTTGAACACTGAAGCTTTCTTT. Encoded protein: CASSLGGTLNTEAFF.

The rearrangement links TRBV11-3 to TRBJ2-3, with TRBD2 as a possible D gene (5 bases). This CDR3 comprises 13 residues. V gave up 2 bases and J gave up 6 bases, with 9 bases separating them. The germline CDR1 and CDR2 sequences are SGHNT and YENEEA. CDR3 bases: TGTGCCAGCAGCTTAAATTGGAGGGATACGCAGTATTTT. Its protein product is CASSLNWRDTQYF.

V is TRBV7-9 and J is TRBJ1-1; the D is unclear. Germline V gives CDR1 SEHNR, CDR2 FQNEAQ (reference sequence). The germline V and J ends were trimmed by 10 bases and 0 bases, with 15 bases remaining between them. The CDR3 consists of 14 residues. DNA of the CDR3: TGTGCCACCCAAGGACTCACCATGAACACTGAAGCTTTCTTT. Its protein product is CATQGLTMNTEAFF.

This sequence joins TRBV23-1 and TRBJ1-5; D gene ambiguous. TRBV23-1 is an ORF; its function is uncertain. The CDR3 contains 12 residues. The V end lost 5 bases, the J end lost 11 bases, and 13 bases lay between the germline ends. CDR3 nucleotide sequence: TGCGCCAGCAGTTTATCCCGCGGGGCCCAGCATTTT. This gives the protein CASSLSRGAQHF.

The rearrangement uses TRBV4-1 and TRBJ2-6; 8 positions agree with TRBD1. V trimming: 3 bases; J trimming: 0 bases; junction bases outside the gene matches: 16. Germline loops: CDR1 MGHRA, CDR2 YSYEKL. The CDR3 has 21 residues. CDR3 nucleotides: TGCGCCAGCAGCCACCATACGCTCGGGACAGGATCCCCCTCTGGGGCCAACGTCCTGACTTTC. Encoded protein: CASSHHTLGTGSPSGANVLTF.

This clone was detected a few times. In nucleotides, the CDR3 is TGCGCCAGCAGCCAAGATCCGGGACAGGGGGGTTTTGGCTATGGCTACACCTTC. The encoded protein is CASSQDPGQGGFGYGYTF. The rearrangement uses TRBV4-1 and TRBJ1-2; 11 bases line up with TRBD1. CDR1 MGHRA and CDR2 YSYEKL come from the germline V gene. The trim removed 0 bases at V and 4 bases at J, leaving 10 bases unmatched. The CDR3 extends over 18 amino acids.

This clone occurred a few times. The V gene is TRBV15, the J gene TRBJ2-5, with D unresolved. The V and J ends lost 5 bases and 0 bases respectively, with 7 bases between them. This CDR3 spans 13 amino acids. Germline V lookup: CDR1 LNHNV, CDR2 YYDKDF (reference sequence). The CDR3 sequence: CATSLQYQETQYF. The DNA of the CDR3 is TGTGCCACCAGCTTACAATACCAAGAGACCCAGTACTTC.

The rearrangement uses TRBV18 and TRBJ2-3; 7 bases map to TRBD2. Trimming cost V 2 bases and J 4 bases; bases outside gene matches: 6. The germline gives CDR1 KGHSH, CDR2 LQKENI. The CDR3 is 15 amino acids. This chain's CDR3 is CASSPSEGGADTQYF. CDR3 sequence (DNA): TGTGCCAGCTCACCATCCGAGGGAGGGGCAGATACGCAGTATTTT.

The gene calls are TRBV19 and TRBJ2-1, with a possible D match to TRBD1 (6 bases). Germline CDR1 is LNHDA and CDR2 is SQIVND (reference sequence). The CDR3 has 15 amino acids. V lost 5 bases and J 4 bases, leaving 15 bases between the germline ends. For the CDR3, the DNA is TGTGCCAGTAGTCTGGGGGCAGCGAAGTACAATGAGCAGTTCTTC. As protein: CASSLGAAKYNEQFF.

In its sample, this clone was seen a few times. The chain employs TRBV7-9 and TRBJ1-2; TRBD1 agrees at 8 bases. The CDR3 extends over 15 amino acids. V was clipped by 3 bases and J by 3 bases; unmatched bases: 6. The germline V gene encodes CDR1 SEHNR and CDR2 FQNEAQ (reference sequence). The CDR3 loop is CASSFRTGYDYGYTF. CDR3 in DNA: TGTGCCAGCAGCTTCCGGACAGGGTACGACTATGGCTACACCTTC. The entire variable domain, with the rest obtained from reference TRBV7-9 and TRBJ1-2, is as follows: DTGVSQNPRHKITKRGQNVTFRCDPISEHNRLYWYRQTLGQGPEFLTYFQNEAQLEKSRLLSDRFSAERPKGSFSTLEIQRTEQGDSAMYLCASSFRTGYDYGYTFGSGTRLTVV.

V and J are TRBV2 and TRBJ2-5, with a tentative D call TRBD2 (6 bases). The CDR3 is made up of 14 amino acids. V shed 6 bases and J shed 4 bases, with 15 bases lying between them. CDR1 and CDR2 (germline): SNHLY, FYNNEI. CDR3 nucleotide sequence: TGTGCCAGCAGCGGGACTCCCGTGGGAGAGACCCAGTACTTC. This gives the protein CASSGTPVGETQYF.

This chain joins TRBV7-2 and TRBJ2-1; D is perhaps TRBD1 (6 bases). The V end lost 4 bases, the J end lost 4 bases, and 14 bases lay between the germline ends. The germline gives CDR1 SGHTA, CDR2 FQGNSA. The CDR3 is 15 residues long. The CDR3: CASSSRGRFYNEQFF. The CDR3 DNA reads TGTGCCAGCAGCTCCAGGGGTAGGTTTTACAATGAGCAGTTCTTC.

The chain uses TRBV29-1 and TRBJ1-1, with 9 nucleotides matching TRBD1. This CDR3 region has 13 residues. Germline loops: CDR1 SQVTM, CDR2 ANQGSEA. With V trimmed by 6 bases and J by 5 bases, 7 bases remained unmatched. The CDR3: CSVAGTGRTEAFF. The DNA of the CDR3 is TGCAGCGTCGCGGGGACAGGGAGAACTGAAGCTTTCTTT.

As concerns this clone: A much bigger clone sits one base away, suggesting this may be a read error. The sample has other DNA sequences that encode this CDR3 too. The rearrangement links TRBV6-2 or TRBV6-3 to TRBJ1-2; 9 bases agree with TRBD1. V shed 4 bases, J shed 3 bases, and the junction held 3 bases outside the gene matches. This CDR3 is built from 14 residues. CDR1 is MNHEY and CDR2 is SVGEGT in the germline V gene. CDR3 protein: CASSSGQGYYGYTF. In DNA form, the CDR3 reads TGTGCCAGCAGTTCGGGACAGGGATACTATGGCTACACCTTC.

The table lists this clone with a count of one. The same CDR3 can be traced to other DNA sequences in this sample. The chain employs TRBV30 and TRBJ2-5; D ambiguous. Germline CDR1 and CDR2: GTSNPN and SVGIG (reference sequence). The CDR3 runs to 12 residues. V was clipped by 5 bases and J by 5 bases, with 12 bases between them. The CDR3 DNA follows: TGTGCCTGGTCGGTAGTCCGGGAGACCCAGTACTTC. As protein: CAWSVVRETQYF.

J is TRBJ2-3 and V is TRBV4-3, with 14 bases identical to TRBD2. The germline V gene encodes CDR1 LGHNA and CDR2 YSLEER. Trimming took 3 bases from V and 5 from J; bases not matched to a gene: 7. The length of the CDR3 is 17 residues. CDR3 in amino acids: CASSQRLAGGLGDTQYF. DNA for the CDR3: TGCGCCAGCAGCCAGCGACTAGCGGGGGGGCTGGGAGATACGCAGTATTTT.

CDR3 DNA: TGTGCCAGCAGCTTAGTACGGACAGCCTCTGGAAACACCATATATTTT. It is translated as CASSLVRTASGNTIYF. The chain carries TRBV11-2 and TRBJ1-3, with D possibly being TRBD1 (6 bases). V lost 1 base and J 0 bases, leaving 10 bases between the germline ends. Germline V gene sequence: CDR1 SGHAT, CDR2 FQNNGV. The CDR3 is 16 residues long.

The rearrangement links TRBV7-6 to TRBJ2-1; 9 positions match TRBD2. The CDR3 length is 15 residues. Unmatched junction bases numbered 7, after V lost 4 bases and J lost 6 bases. The germline gives CDR1 SGHVS, CDR2 FNYEAQ. CDR3: CASSSVFSGGNEQFF. DNA of the CDR3: TGTGCCAGCAGCTCCGTATTTAGCGGGGGCAATGAGCAGTTCTTC.

The chain recombines TRBV5-4 with TRBJ2-7; D might be TRBD2 (6 bases). V gave up 0 bases and J gave up 4 bases, with 11 bases separating them. The germline gives CDR1 SGHNT, CDR2 YYREEE (reference sequence). This CDR3 is 14 amino acids long. The CDR3 DNA is TGTGCCAGCAGCTTGGAGGCGGGGAATTACGAGCAGTACTTC. Translation gives CASSLEAGNYEQYF.

This chain connects TRBV5-1 to TRBJ1-1, with D perhaps matching TRBD1 (6 bases). Germline V lookup: CDR1 SGHRS, CDR2 YFSETQ. V shed 1 base and J shed 4 bases, with 11 bases lying between them. The CDR3 has 14 amino acids. The CDR3, as DNA: TGCGCCAGCAGCTTGCCAGGGGCGGGCACTGAAGCTTTCTTT. It encodes CASSLPGAGTEAFF.

This clone was seen only a few times. The chain is built from TRBV7-8 and TRBJ1-1; a possible D gene is TRBD1 (6 bases). The CDR3 is 16 residues long. Germline CDR1 SGHVS, CDR2 FQNEAQ. V lost 1 base and J lost 0, with 12 bases in between. This CDR3 is CASSLVSQGMNTEAFF. CDR3 sequence (DNA): TGTGCCAGCAGCTTAGTTTCTCAGGGGATGAACACTGAAGCTTTCTTT.

This chain's CDR3 is CASSLTSQETQYF. In DNA form, the CDR3 reads TGTGCCAGCAGCCTGACTTCTCAAGAGACCCAGTACTTC. J is TRBJ2-5 and V is TRBV5-4; unclear D gene. Trimming shortened V by 4 bases and J by 2 bases, and 9 bases separated the two germline ends. The CDR3 covers 13 residues. The germline CDR1 and CDR2 sequences are SGHNT and YYREEE (reference sequence).

The chain joins TRBV6-5 to TRBJ2-3; perhaps TRBD2 as D (6 bases). Germline CDR1 reads MNHEY; CDR2 reads SVGAGI. V gave up 6 bases and J gave up 5 bases, with 18 bases separating them. The CDR3 totals 15 residues. In DNA, the CDR3 is TGTGCCAGCAGGGCCTGGACGGGGGATAGAGATACGCAGTATTTT. Protein product: CASRAWTGDRDTQYF.

This CDR3 reads CATSGGGSYGYTF. CDR3 in DNA: TGTGCCACCAGCGGGGGGGGGAGTTATGGCTACACCTTC. The V call is TRBV15, the J call TRBJ1-2; TRBD1 might be the D (5 bases). The CDR3 has 13 residues. Germline CDR1 reads LNHNV; CDR2 reads YYDKDF (reference sequence). Trimming removed 5 bases at V and 5 bases at J, with 12 bases between.

The V and J genes are TRBV5-1 and TRBJ2-3; TRBD2 matches 12 bases. This CDR3 has 18 amino acids. Germline loops: CDR1 SGHRS, CDR2 YFSETQ. V was pared by 4 bases and J by 0 bases, with 9 bases of the junction left unmatched. CDR3 residues: CASSRGLAGTTSTDTQYF. The DNA of the CDR3 is TGCGCCAGCAGCCGCGGACTAGCGGGAACAACTAGCACAGATACGCAGTATTTT.

The chain has TRBV7-2 and TRBJ2-1, with TRBD2 matching 15 bases. This CDR3 has 15 amino acids. J was trimmed by 8 bases and V by 4 bases; bases with no gene match: 3. From germline, CDR1 is SGHTA and CDR2 FQGNSA. The CDR3 nucleotides read TGTGCCAGCAGCTCGGGACTAGCGGGGGGATATGAGCAGTTCTTC. It specifies CASSSGLAGGYEQFF.

V usage is TRBV10-3 and J usage is TRBJ1-6, with TRBD1 matching over 7 bases. The CDR3 is 13 amino acids. V was clipped by 6 bases and J by 7 bases; unmatched bases: 3. Germline CDR1 is ENHRY and CDR2 is SYGVKD. CDR3 sequence reads: CAIRQGRNSPLHF. For the CDR3, the DNA is TGTGCCATCAGACAGGGGAGGAATTCACCCCTCCACTTT.

This clone was seen a single time. The V gene is TRBV29-1, the J gene TRBJ1-1; 9 bases align to TRBD1. Unmatched junction bases numbered 4, after V lost 5 bases and J lost 3 bases. This CDR3 contains 13 residues. Germline-derived CDR1 and CDR2 are SQVTM and ANQGSEA. The CDR3 nucleotides are TGCAGCGTTTCGACAGGGGGGGACACTGAAGCTTTCTTT. It encodes CSVSTGGDTEAFF.

The V call is TRBV5-4, the J call TRBJ2-2; D possibly corresponds to TRBD1 (6 bases). Trimming left V 3 bases short and J 6 bases short, with 18 bases between. The CDR3 loop spans 16 amino acids. Germline V gene sequence: CDR1 SGHNT, CDR2 YYREEE (reference sequence). The DNA for the CDR3 is TGTGCCAGCAGCTACCGGGACACCAGAGCCCCCGGGGAGCTGTTTTTT. Encoded protein: CASSYRDTRAPGELFF.